This is a list of T cell receptor beta chains from one sample in a study of T cells in Graves' hyperthyroidism and ophthalmopathy. MiXCR, run by TCRdb on the multiplex PCR reads, gives a single entry per CDR3 protein. The table records about 420,000 distinct CDR3 sequences, around 16% of them present only once. The specimen sequenced was blood. These receptors were taken from a woman younger than 35 with Graves' hyperthyroidism. The CDR3 runs from the conserved cysteine through the conserved F or W. A D gene is named only where the DNA matches it firmly. The listing skips clone size in some rows; elsewhere it reads once, few, many or a size class.

j_call v_call d_call clone_size cdr3_nt cdr3_aa
TRBJ2-7 TRBV20-1 TRBD2 NA TGCAGTGCTAGAGGTAGCGGGGGCGACGAGCAGTACTTC CSARGSGGDEQYF
TRBJ1-1 TRBV6-1 NA many TGTGCCAGCAGTTATGGGGGCCGCACTGAAGCTTTCTTT CASSYGGRTEAFF
TRBJ2-7 TRBV7-9 NA many TGTGCCAGCAGCCCCCCAGTCAAAGCCTACGAGCAGTACTTC CASSPPVKAYEQYF
TRBJ1-4 TRBV6-1 NA many TGTGCCAGCAGAACAGGGCGTTATAATGAAAAACTGTTTTTT CASRTGRYNEKLFF
TRBJ2-3 TRBV10-3 TRBD2 many TGTGCCGCTCGGACTAGCGGGGGATCAGATACGCAGTATTTT CAARTSGGSDTQYF
TRBJ2-7 TRBV29-1 TRBD1 many TGCAGCGTTGGCGTCCGGACAGGGAGACTCTACGAGCAGTACTTC CSVGVRTGRLYEQYF
TRBJ2-3 TRBV7-3 NA NA TGTGCCAGCAGCTTGAGCGGCTTCAAAGGAGATACGCAGTATTTT CASSLSGFKGDTQYF
TRBJ2-5 TRBV11-2 TRBD2 few TGTGCCAGCAGCAAAAAAATAGGACTAGCGGGACAGTACTTC CASSKKIGLAGQYF
TRBJ2-2 TRBV6-2/TRBV6-3 TRBD1 NA TGTGCCGGCAGACGGACAGGAACTAACACCGGGGAGCTGTTTTTT CAGRRTGTNTGELFF
TRBJ1-1 TRBV2 NA many TGTGCCAGCAGAGAGTGGACGCTGAACACTGAAGCTTTCTTT CASREWTLNTEAFF
TRBJ2-1 TRBV20-1 NA NA TGCAGTGCCAGGGGCCCTAATGAGCAGTTCTTC CSARGPNEQFF
TRBJ1-1 TRBV7-9 NA NA TGTGCCAGCAGCTTAGGCGGACAAATCACTGAAGCTTTCTTT CASSLGGQITEAFF
TRBJ2-6 TRBV2 NA many TGTGCCAGCAAAGGCGAGAGTGCTGGGGCCAACGTCCTGACTTTC CASKGESAGANVLTF
TRBJ2-1 TRBV7-3 TRBD2 NA TGTGCCAGCAGCATTCAAGCGGGGGGGTTGTTCTTC CASSIQAGGLFF
TRBJ2-3 TRBV20-1 NA few TGCAGTGCTAGAGGTTGGGGAAACACAGATACGCAGTATTTT CSARGWGNTDTQYF
TRBJ2-3 TRBV6-4 TRBD2 few TGTGCCAGCAGTGACTCGAAGCGGGGGGACACAGATACGCAGTATTTT CASSDSKRGDTDTQYF
TRBJ1-1 TRBV20-1 NA many TGCAGTGCTAGGGGGATTTATATCACTGAAGCTTTCTTT CSARGIYITEAFF
TRBJ2-4 TRBV7-9 NA NA TGTGCCAGCAGCTTAGGAACCAATGCGGGACAACCTAAGTACTTC CASSLGTNAGQPKYF
TRBJ2-3 TRBV3-1 NA NA TGTGCCAGCAGCCCCGCGCCTTCCGGCACAGATACGCAGTATTTT CASSPAPSGTDTQYF
TRBJ2-7 TRBV28 NA many TGTGCCAGCAGTTTAAGACTCCTAGAAAGCTCCTACGAGCAGTACTTC CASSLRLLESSYEQYF
TRBJ1-5 TRBV6-5 NA few TGTGCCAGCAGTTCGGGAAGCTCTAGCAATCAGCCCCAGCATTTT CASSSGSSSNQPQHF
TRBJ2-1 TRBV27 NA many TGTGCCAGCAGTTGGGACGGGGGTGATGAGCAGTTCTTC CASSWDGGDEQFF
TRBJ2-3 TRBV27 TRBD1 many TGTGCCAGCAGCTTTGGGGAGGACAGGGGCCAGGTCACAGATACGCAGTATTTT CASSFGEDRGQVTDTQYF
TRBJ2-7 TRBV28 TRBD1 many TGTGCCAGCAGTTTAGCCCCCGGGACAGGGGGCAGGGAGCAGTACTTC CASSLAPGTGGREQYF
TRBJ2-7 TRBV3-1 TRBD1 many TGTGCCAGCAGCCCCGCGGGACAGGGAATCGACGAGCAGTACTTC CASSPAGQGIDEQYF
TRBJ1-2 TRBV5-1 NA few TGCGCCAGCGGAATTGGGGGCGGAGGCTACACCTTC CASGIGGGGYTF
TRBJ2-1 TRBV2 TRBD2 many TGTGCCAGCACCCCGGGAGGGCTCAATGAGCAGTTCTTC CASTPGGLNEQFF
TRBJ1-4 TRBV7-8 TRBD1 few TGTGCCAGCAGCGTCAGGGACAGGGGGAAAAAACTGTTTTTT CASSVRDRGKKLFF
TRBJ1-2 TRBV7-9 NA many TGTGCCAGCAGCTTAGGCCTCCCGACAAACTATGGCTACACCTTC CASSLGLPTNYGYTF
TRBJ1-4 TRBV9 NA NA TGTGCCAGCAGCGGTGGCTTGAATGAAAAACTGTTTTTT CASSGGLNEKLFF
TRBJ2-7 TRBV27 TRBD2 many TGTGCCAGCAGCACCTCCGGGACTACCTACGAGCAGTACTTC CASSTSGTTYEQYF
TRBJ2-1 TRBV11-2 NA few TGTGCCAGCAGCTTAGATTGGCTAGCGCCTGGGGGGCAGTTCTTC CASSLDWLAPGGQFF
TRBJ1-4 TRBV18 TRBD1 many TGTGCCAGCTCACCGTCCGGGACAGGTGGTGAAAAACTGTTTTTT CASSPSGTGGEKLFF
TRBJ1-2 TRBV7-6 NA NA TGTGCCAGCAGCCCTCTTCAGGCCAACTATGGCTACACCTTC CASSPLQANYGYTF
TRBJ2-3 TRBV11-2 TRBD1 many TGTGCCAGCAGCTTAGGCCGACAGGGTTCAGATACGCAGTATTTT CASSLGRQGSDTQYF
TRBJ2-7 TRBV27 NA few TGTGCCAGCAGTCTCTCCCTAAACTACGAGCAGTACTTC CASSLSLNYEQYF
TRBJ1-5 TRBV4-1 NA NA TGCGCCAGCAGTCCTATATTGCAGTATAGCAATCAGCCCCAGCATTTT CASSPILQYSNQPQHF
TRBJ2-2 TRBV15 TRBD2 NA TGTGCCACCAAATTAATAGCGGGAGATACCGGGGAGCTGTTTTTT CATKLIAGDTGELFF
TRBJ1-2 TRBV4-3 NA NA TGCGCCAGCAGCCATTCCACTGGACTTAGCGTCCGAAACTATGGCTACACCTTC CASSHSTGLSVRNYGYTF
TRBJ2-5 TRBV19 TRBD1 NA TGTGCCAGTGGACAGGGATGGGAGACCCAGTACTTC CASGQGWETQYF
TRBJ2-7 TRBV28 TRBD2 many TGTGCCAGCAGTTTAGGGACTAGCGGGATCGACGAGCAGTACTTC CASSLGTSGIDEQYF